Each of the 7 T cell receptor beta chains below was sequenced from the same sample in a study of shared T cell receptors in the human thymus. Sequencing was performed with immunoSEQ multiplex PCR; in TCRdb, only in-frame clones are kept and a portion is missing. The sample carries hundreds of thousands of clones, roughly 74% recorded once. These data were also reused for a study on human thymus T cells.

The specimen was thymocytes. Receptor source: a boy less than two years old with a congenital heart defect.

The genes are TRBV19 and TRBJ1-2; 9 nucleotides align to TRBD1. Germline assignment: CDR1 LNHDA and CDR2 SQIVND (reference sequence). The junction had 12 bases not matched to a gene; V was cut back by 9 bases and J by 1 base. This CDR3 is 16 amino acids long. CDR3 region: CARRGDRVGYNYGYTF. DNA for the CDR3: TGTGCCAGGAGGGGGGACAGGGTGGGGTATAACTATGGCTACACCTTC.

CDR3 sequence: CASSLPGTTNEQFF. CDR3 coding DNA: TGTGCCAGCAGCCTGCCGGGGACTACCAATGAGCAGTTCTTC. The chain employs TRBV11-2 and TRBJ2-1; 7 bases align to TRBD2. V shed 5 bases, J shed 6 bases, and the junction held 7 bases outside the gene matches. The length of the CDR3 is 14 residues. Looked up from germline, CDR1 is SGHAT and CDR2 is FQNNGV.

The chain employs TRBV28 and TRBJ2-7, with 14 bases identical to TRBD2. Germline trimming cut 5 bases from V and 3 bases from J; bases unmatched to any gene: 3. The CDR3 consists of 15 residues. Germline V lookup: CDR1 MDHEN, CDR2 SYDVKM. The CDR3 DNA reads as TGTGCCAGCAGTGGGACTAGCGGGAGCGTCTACGAGCAGTACTTC. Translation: CASSGTSGSVYEQYF. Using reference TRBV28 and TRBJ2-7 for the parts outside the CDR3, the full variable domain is DVKVTQSSRYLVKRTGEKVFLECVQDMDHENMFWYRQDPGLGLRLIYFSYDVKMKEKGDIPEGYSVSREKKERFSLILESASTNQTSMYLCASSGTSGSVYEQYFGPGTRLTVT.

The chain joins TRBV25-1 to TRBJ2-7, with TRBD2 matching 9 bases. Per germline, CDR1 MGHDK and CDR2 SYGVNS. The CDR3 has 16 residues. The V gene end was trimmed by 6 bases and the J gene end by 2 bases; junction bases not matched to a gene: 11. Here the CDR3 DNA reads TGTGCCAGCAGGGAGGGAGCGGGAGGCTCTCCCTACGAGCAGTACTTC. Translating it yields CASREGAGGSPYEQYF.

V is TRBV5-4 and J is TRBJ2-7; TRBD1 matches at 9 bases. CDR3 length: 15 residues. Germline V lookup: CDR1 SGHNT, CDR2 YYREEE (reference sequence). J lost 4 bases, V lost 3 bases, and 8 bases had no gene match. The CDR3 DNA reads TGTGCCAGCAGCTGGGAGGGACAGGGAATATACGAGCAGTACTTC. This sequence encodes CASSWEGQGIYEQYF.

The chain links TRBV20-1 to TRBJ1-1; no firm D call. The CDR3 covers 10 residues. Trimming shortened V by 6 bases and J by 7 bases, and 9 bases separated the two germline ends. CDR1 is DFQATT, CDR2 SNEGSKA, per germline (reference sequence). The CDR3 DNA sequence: TGCAGTGCCTTGGCGGGTGAAGCTTTCTTT. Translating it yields CSALAGEAFF.

The CDR3 DNA is TGTGCCAGCAGCCAAGATCTTGCGGGACTAGCGGGAGATAAGAGATACGAGCAGTACTTC. It translates to CASSQDLAGLAGDKRYEQYF. This chain connects TRBV14 to TRBJ2-7; 14 bases line up with TRBD2. Looked up from germline, CDR1 is SGHDN and CDR2 is FVKESK. The CDR3 is made up of 20 amino acids. V shed 0 bases, J shed 4 bases, and the junction held 14 bases outside the gene matches. The full variable domain, rest sourced from reference TRBV14 and TRBJ2-7, is EAGVTQFPSHSVIEKGQTVTLRCDPISGHDNLYWYRRVMGKEIKFLLHFVKESKQDESGMPNNRFLAERTGGTYSTLKVQPAELEDSGVYFCASSQDLAGLAGDKRYEQYFGPGTRLTVT.